This T cell receptor (beta chain) was found in a study of cytomegalovirus exposure and HLA in healthy donors. From germline, CDR1 is SGHRS and CDR2 YFSETQ. This CDR3 has 15 amino acids. Trimming removed 7 bases at V and 4 bases at J, with 20 bases between. The primer mix had 60 Vbeta and 13 Jbeta primers. Here immunoSEQ multiplex PCR was the method, and the copy in TCRdb shows in-frame clones only, minus some. The sample totals approximately 79,000 clones; its top ten clones hold 0.83%. The source material was PBMCs. This TCR was recovered from a boy between 10 and 17 years old in good health and CMV-seronegative. The chain joins TRBV5-1 to TRBJ1-2, with D possibly TRBD1 on 6 matching bases. CDR3 nucleotides: TGCGCCAGCGGAAATCCCCAGGGGCTGGTCTATGGCTACACCTTC. Translated, it gives CASGNPQGLVYGYTF.